This T cell receptor (beta chain) was captured by sequencing in a study of OX40 agonist ivuxolimab in advanced cancers. This CDR3 is built from 15 residues. Germline V CDR1 and CDR2: SQVTM, ANQGSEA. V was pared by 7 bases and J by 0 bases, with 8 bases of the junction left unmatched. Profiled with immunoSEQ multiplex PCR; TCRdb holds only in-frame clones, not every one. The table lists about 48,000 clones, 70% to 90% of them singletons. The rearrangement uses TRBV29-1 and TRBJ2-1, with 8 bases matching TRBD1. This clonotype was sampled from an adult with an advanced solid tumor such as melanoma, head and neck, liver or kidney cancer. This material consisted of CD4+ or CD8+ T cells sorted from blood, taken in a trial of the OX40 agonist ivuxolimab. CDR3 protein: CSGGQGRRSYNEQFF. The DNA of the CDR3 is TGCAGCGGTGGACAGGGACGCCGCTCCTACAATGAGCAGTTCTTC.